A single sample gave rise to the 19 T cell receptor beta chains below, sequenced in a study of blood T cell repertoires in COVID-19. The method was immunoSEQ multiplex PCR; TCRdb's version includes in-frame clones alone and lacks a portion of them. The sample has 490,000 or so clones, around 85% seen once; the top ten hold approximately 8%. The sequenced sample consisted of PBMCs or T cells enriched from blood (not recorded which). Receptors were obtained from a woman aged 55-70 years who had recovered from COVID-19.

J is TRBJ1-6 and V is TRBV5-4; 9 bases align to TRBD1. The CDR3 consists of 15 residues. V trimming: 0 bases; J trimming: 9 bases; junction bases outside the gene matches: 4. The germline V gene encodes CDR1 SGHNT and CDR2 YYREEE (reference sequence). This CDR3 reads CASSLDRGQGSPLHF. CDR3 in DNA: TGTGCCAGCAGCTTGGACAGGGGGCAGGGTTCACCCCTCCACTTT.

V usage is TRBV5-1 and J usage is TRBJ2-1, with TRBD2 matching 8 bases. The CDR3 has 16 residues. Germline-derived CDR1 and CDR2 are SGHRS and YFSETQ. V lost 3 bases and J lost 8; bases outside the gene matches: 13. In DNA, the CDR3 is TGCGCCAGCAGCTCCCCGGAGAGCGGGGGATTTCATGAGCAGTTCTTC. It yields the protein CASSSPESGGFHEQFF.

The chain employs TRBV12-5 and TRBJ1-6; the match to TRBD1 covers 8 bases. The CDR3 consists of 20 residues. In germline, CDR1 is LGHNT, CDR2 FRNRAP. V lost 3 bases and J lost 6; bases outside the gene matches: 19. CDR3 region: CASGFRGTGLVESTNSPLHF. In nucleotides, the CDR3 is TGTGCTAGTGGTTTCAGGGGGACAGGCCTAGTGGAGAGTACTAATTCACCCCTCCACTTT.

The rearrangement uses TRBV6-5 and TRBJ1-2; 8 nucleotides match TRBD1. CDR1 and CDR2 (germline): MNHEY, SVGAGI. The CDR3 has 12 residues. With 6 bases clipped from V and 14 bases from J, the junction kept 11 bases outside the gene matches. The CDR3 protein is CASRKMDRDRTF. The CDR3 bases are TGTGCCAGCAGAAAAATGGACAGGGATCGGACCTTC.

The rearrangement uses TRBV21-1 and TRBJ2-2; TRBD1, the D gene given by the table, was not confirmed from the DNA. TRBV21-1 is recorded as a pseudogene. The CDR3 sequence is 15 residues long. Here the CDR3 reads CASSKEQEPTGELFF. The CDR3 nucleotides are TGTGCCAGCAGCAAAGAACAGGAACCTACCGGGGAGCTGTTTTTT.

V and J are TRBV6-1 and TRBJ1-5; 10 bases fit TRBD1. Germline CDR1 is MNHNS and CDR2 is SASEGT. The CDR3 covers 16 residues. J was trimmed by 6 bases and V by 4 bases; bases with no gene match: 9. The CDR3 region is CASSVGPGQGSQPQHF. The DNA for the CDR3 is TGTGCCAGCAGTGTTGGTCCGGGACAGGGGAGTCAGCCCCAGCATTTT.

The CDR3 loop is CASSPRREVNEKLFF. In DNA form, the CDR3 reads TGTGCCAGCTCACCCCGACGGGAGGTAAATGAAAAACTGTTTTTT. The chain links TRBV18 to TRBJ1-4; D unresolved. The CDR3 has 15 amino acids. V shed 3 bases and J shed 5 bases, with 13 bases lying between them. From germline, CDR1 is KGHSH and CDR2 LQKENI.

A few counts support this clone. V usage is TRBV6-5 and J usage is TRBJ1-2; possibly TRBD1 for D (6 bases). CDR3 length: 13 residues. Germline V gene data show CDR1 as MNHEY and CDR2 as SVGAGI. V gave up 6 bases and J gave up 7 bases, with 15 bases separating them. In DNA, the CDR3 is TGTGCCAGCAGAACCGGGACATTTAGTGGCTACACCTTC. Translation gives CASRTGTFSGYTF.

The V call is TRBV19, the J call TRBJ2-4; D gene unclear. In germline, CDR1 is LNHDA, CDR2 SQIVND (reference sequence). The CDR3 spans 14 residues. V lost 5 bases and J lost 0, with 8 bases in between. CDR3 DNA sequence: TGTGCCAGTAGTCTCGAACTAGCCAAAAACATTCAGTACTTC. This codes for CASSLELAKNIQYF.

This clone occurred a few times. The J gene is TRBJ2-5, the V gene TRBV25-1; perhaps TRBD1 as D (5 bases). The CDR3 is 14 residues long. V was cut by 3 bases and J by 5 bases, with 13 bases left in between. The germline CDR1 and CDR2 sequences are MGHDK and SYGVNS. CDR3 coding DNA: TGTGCCAGCAGTGAGTCAACAGGTCTGGAGACCCAGTACTTC. Residues: CASSESTGLETQYF.

The chain combines TRBV3-1 (or the pseudogene TRBV3-2) with TRBJ1-2, with TRBD1 as a possible D gene (6 bases). V was cut by 1 base and J by 8 bases, with 17 bases left in between. Germline-derived CDR1 and CDR2 are LGHDT and YNNKEL (reference sequence). This CDR3 spans 15 amino acids. CDR3 DNA sequence: TGTGCCAGCAGCCAAGGCTCGACAGGCCTAAGGGGCTACACCTTC. It is translated as CASSQGSTGLRGYTF.

The chain employs TRBV11-2 and TRBJ2-3; the match to TRBD2 covers 12 bases. Germline V gene data show CDR1 as SGHAT and CDR2 as FQNNGV. Losses at the gene ends were 3 bases for V and 5 bases for J; bases not matched to a gene: 9. CDR3 length equals 17 residues. As DNA, the CDR3 is TGTGCCAGCAGCTTCTACGGACTAGCGGGGACGGGAGATACGCAGTATTTT. This encodes CASSFYGLAGTGDTQYF.

The chain couples TRBV12-5 to TRBJ1-5; a weak D match, TRBD1 (5 bases). Between the trimmed V and J ends, which lost 1 base and 5 bases, there was a span of 12 bases. The CDR3 spans 15 residues. Germline values: CDR1 LGHNT, CDR2 FRNRAP. For the CDR3, the DNA is TGTGCTAGTGGTTTGGCAGACAGCTCCTATCAGCCCCAGCATTTT. Protein: CASGLADSSYQPQHF.

The chain uses TRBV5-1 and TRBJ2-5; TRBD2 matches at 8 bases. CDR3 length: 16 residues. The trim removed 0 bases at V and 2 bases at J, leaving 6 bases unmatched. Germline-derived CDR1 and CDR2 are SGHRS and YFSETQ. CDR3 sequence reads: CASSLAGGPGQETQYF. The CDR3 coding sequence is TGCGCCAGCAGCTTGGCGGGGGGGCCCGGGCAAGAGACCCAGTACTTC.

The chain is built from TRBV19 and TRBJ2-2, with D perhaps matching TRBD1 (6 bases). Between the trimmed V and J ends, which lost 10 bases and 5 bases, there was a span of 11 bases. The CDR3 runs 12 residues. Per germline, CDR1 LNHDA and CDR2 SQIVND (reference sequence). CDR3 in DNA: TGTGCCACTTCTAGGGGGACCGGGGAGCTGTTTTTT. Translating gives CATSRGTGELFF.

The rearrangement links TRBV25-1 to TRBJ2-7; tentative D call: TRBD1 (6 bases). V was cut by 7 bases and J by 6 bases, with 28 bases left in between. The CDR3 extends over 17 amino acids. The V gene's germline CDR1 is MGHDK and CDR2 SYGVNS. The chain's CDR3 is CASTDSRSSGQGGEQYF. In nucleotides, the CDR3 is TGTGCCAGCACGGACTCTCGAAGTTCCGGACAAGGGGGCGAGCAGTACTTC.

The chain links TRBV6-5 to TRBJ1-5, with TRBD1 identical over 7 bases. The CDR3 is 14 residues long. Per germline, CDR1 MNHEY and CDR2 SVGAGI. After removal of 6 bases from V and 0 bases from J, the junction contained 2 bases not matched to a gene. CDR3 sequence reads: CASSPGGSNQPQHF. As DNA, the CDR3 is TGTGCCAGCAGCCCAGGGGGTAGCAATCAGCCCCAGCATTTT.

Note on this clone: Within the sample, other DNA sequences also encode this same CDR3. The V call is TRBV2, the J call TRBJ1-2; D is unclear. The CDR3 consists of 13 residues. Germline V gene sequence: CDR1 SNHLY, CDR2 FYNNEI. V was trimmed by 6 bases and J by 4 bases, leaving 12 bases between them. CDR3 nucleotides: TGTGCCAGCAGCGAAAGAGGATTCTATGGCTACACCTTC. Residues: CASSERGFYGYTF.

The J gene is TRBJ2-6, the V gene TRBV3-1 (or the pseudogene TRBV3-2); tentatively, D is TRBD1 (6 bases). CDR1 and CDR2 (germline): LGHDT, YNNKEL (reference sequence). Trimming removed 7 bases at V and 12 bases at J, with 13 bases between. The CDR3 is made up of 12 amino acids. CDR3 in DNA: TGTGCCAGCAACCTACAGGGTACCGTCCTGACTTTC. As protein: CASNLQGTVLTF.